What follows are 10 T cell receptor beta chains derived from one specimen sequenced in a study of T-cell memory formation after mild COVID-19. TCRdb analysed the 5' RACE reads with MiXCR anew, one entry per CDR3 protein. The sample contains around 30,000 distinct CDR3 sequences, 10% to 15% of which appear only once. The sequencing input was PBMCs or a T cell subset sorted from them (not recorded which). The receptors here all came from an adult woman who had mild COVID-19 (a few samples of this study predate the infection). Cell type and time point are not known.

This clonotype has at least ten counts. The chain combines TRBV12-3 or TRBV12-4 with TRBJ2-1; 8 positions agree with TRBD1. J gave up 10 bases and V 5 bases, and 4 bases lay outside the gene matches. This CDR3 comprises 12 residues. CDR3 DNA: TGTGCCAGCAGTCTTCGGACAGGGGAGCAGTTCTTC. Translated, it gives CASSLRTGEQFF.

The chain is built from TRBV20-1 and TRBJ2-1, with a weak D call TRBD2 (5 bases). Trimming took 4 bases from V and 0 from J, leaving 10 bases between them. The CDR3 consists of 14 residues. CDR1 and CDR2 from the germline V gene are DFQATT and SNEGSKA (reference sequence). DNA for the CDR3: TGCAGTGCTATAGGACTCATCTCCTACAATGAGCAGTTCTTC. It yields the protein CSAIGLISYNEQFF.

This clonotype was observed many times. The chain combines TRBV4-1 with TRBJ1-5; D perhaps matches TRBD1 (6 bases). Per the germline V gene, CDR1 is MGHRA and CDR2 is YSYEKL. The CDR3 totals 17 residues. Trimming removed 1 base at V and 3 bases at J, with 16 bases between. Here the CDR3 DNA reads TGCGCCAGCAGCCAAGTAACCGGTACAGGGATCAATCAGCCCCAGCATTTT. This encodes CASSQVTGTGINQPQHF.

Many counts were recorded for this clonotype. The rearrangement joins TRBV5-6 to TRBJ2-5; either TRBD1 or TRBD2 may supply D (5 bases each). Germline V gene sequence: CDR1 SGHDT, CDR2 YYEEEE. The germline V and J ends were trimmed by 4 bases and 4 bases, with 17 bases remaining between them. The length of the CDR3 is 15 residues. In nucleotides, the CDR3 is TGTGCCAGCAGCCTGGTGGGGGAAGTGGGAGAGACCCAGTACTTC. It codes for CASSLVGEVGETQYF.

Ten or more counts support this clonotype. The V call is TRBV23-1, the J call TRBJ2-5, with D perhaps TRBD1 (6 bases). TRBV23-1 is recorded as an ORF, its role being uncertain. Between the trimmed V and J ends, which lost 0 bases and 14 bases, there was a span of 10 bases. The CDR3 covers 11 residues. This CDR3 is CASSQSRDIYF. As DNA, the CDR3 is TGCGCCAGCAGTCAATCCCGGGACATCTACTTC.

This clonotype has ten or more counts. The chain uses TRBV2 and TRBJ1-4, with D perhaps TRBD1 (6 bases). This CDR3 is built from 15 residues. CDR1 and CDR2 (germline): SNHLY, FYNNEI. The germline V and J ends were trimmed by 6 bases and 8 bases, with 19 bases remaining between them. The CDR3 spells CASRTNRAIGEKLFF. The CDR3 coding sequence is TGTGCCAGCAGGACGAACAGGGCAATAGGGGAAAAACTGTTTTTT.

This clonotype was picked up many times. This rearrangement joins TRBV4-2 to TRBJ2-7, with D perhaps matching TRBD2 (8 bases). Germline V gene sequence: CDR1 LGHNA, CDR2 YNFKEQ. Trimming took off 1 base at V and 2 bases at J, with 15 bases between the two ends. The CDR3 extends over 16 amino acids. In DNA, the CDR3 is TGTGCCAGCAGCCAAGTGGCGGGGGGACAGACCTACGAGCAGTACTTC. It is translated as CASSQVAGGQTYEQYF.

In its sample, this clonotype was seen many times. V usage is TRBV19 and J usage is TRBJ2-6; TRBD2 might be the D (5 bases). Germline CDR1 LNHDA, CDR2 SQIVND (reference sequence). Trimming pared 5 bases from V and 9 bases from J, leaving 11 bases between. The CDR3 covers 13 residues. CDR3 sequence reads: CASSVGEFNVLTF. The DNA for the CDR3 is TGTGCCAGTAGTGTCGGGGAATTCAACGTCCTGACTTTC.

The V call is TRBV18, the J call TRBJ1-1, with a weak D call TRBD1 (5 bases). Between the trimmed V and J ends, which lost 4 bases and 0 bases, there was a span of 15 bases. CDR3 size: 16 residues. Per the germline V gene, CDR1 is KGHSH and CDR2 is LQKENI. CDR3 DNA sequence: TGTGCCAGCTCACGAACCGGGGGGGGATTGAACACTGAAGCTTTCTTT. This encodes CASSRTGGGLNTEAFF.

This clonotype was seen just once. The V and J genes are TRBV24-1 and TRBJ1-2; D is possibly TRBD1 (5 bases). The CDR3 runs 15 residues. V was clipped by 3 bases and J by 3 bases, with 13 bases between them. Germline assignment: CDR1 KGHDR and CDR2 SFDVKD. The CDR3 reads CATSDRQGGDYGYTF. CDR3 coding DNA: TGTGCCACCAGTGATCGTCAGGGAGGCGACTATGGCTACACCTTC.